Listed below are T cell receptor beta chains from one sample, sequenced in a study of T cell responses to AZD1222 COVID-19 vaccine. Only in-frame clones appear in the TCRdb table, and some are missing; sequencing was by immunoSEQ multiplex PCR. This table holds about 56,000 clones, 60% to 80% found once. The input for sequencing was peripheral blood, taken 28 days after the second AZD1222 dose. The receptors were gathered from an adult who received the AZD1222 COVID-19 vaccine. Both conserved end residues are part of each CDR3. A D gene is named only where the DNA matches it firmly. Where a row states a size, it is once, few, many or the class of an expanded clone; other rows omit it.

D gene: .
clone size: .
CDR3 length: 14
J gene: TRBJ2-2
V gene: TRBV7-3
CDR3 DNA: TGTGCCAGCAGCTTAGAAGGAGATACCGGGGAGCTGTTTTTT
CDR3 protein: CASSLEGDTGELFF

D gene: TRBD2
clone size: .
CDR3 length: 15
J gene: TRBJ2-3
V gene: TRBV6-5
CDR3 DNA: TGTGCCAGCACCGGACTAGCGGGAGACCCAGATACGCAGTATTTT
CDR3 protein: CASTGLAGDPDTQYF

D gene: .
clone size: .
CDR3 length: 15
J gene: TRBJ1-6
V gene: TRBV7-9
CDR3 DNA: TGTGCCAGCAGCCTTTCATGGGGGAATAATTCACCCCTCCACTTT
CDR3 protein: CASSLSWGNNSPLHF

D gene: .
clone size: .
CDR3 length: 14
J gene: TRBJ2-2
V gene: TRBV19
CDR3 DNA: TGTGCCAGTAGACAGGGAGGGAGCACCGGGGAGCTGTTTTTT
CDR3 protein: CASRQGGSTGELFF

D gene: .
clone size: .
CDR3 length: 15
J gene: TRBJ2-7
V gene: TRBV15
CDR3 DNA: TGTGCCACCAGCAGTGGGGGGCGCCCCCTTTACGAGCAGTACTTC
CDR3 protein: CATSSGGRPLYEQYF

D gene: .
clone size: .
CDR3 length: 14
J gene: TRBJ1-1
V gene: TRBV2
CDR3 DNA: TGTGCCAGCGAGGGGGGAGGGCGACGGACTGAAGCTTTCTTT
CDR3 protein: CASEGGGRRTEAFF

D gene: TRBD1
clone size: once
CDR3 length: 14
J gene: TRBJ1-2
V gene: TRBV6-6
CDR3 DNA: TGTGCCAGCAGGTACACAGGGGGGGCTGAAGGCTACACCTTC
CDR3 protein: CASRYTGGAEGYTF

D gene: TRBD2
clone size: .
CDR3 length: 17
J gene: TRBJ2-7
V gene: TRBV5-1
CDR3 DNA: TGCGCCAGCAGCTTGGCCGGCGGGGGGGCGCGAGGCTACGAGCAGTACTTC
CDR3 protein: CASSLAGGGARGYEQYF

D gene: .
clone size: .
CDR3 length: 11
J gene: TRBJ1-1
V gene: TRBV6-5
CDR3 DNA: TGTGCCAGCAGTTACCTGGGGGAACCCTTCTTT
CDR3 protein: CASSYLGEPFF

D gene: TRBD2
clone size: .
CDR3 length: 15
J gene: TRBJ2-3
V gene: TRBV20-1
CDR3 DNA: TGCAGTGCTAGTACTAGCGGGAGGGGCACAGATACGCAGTATTTT
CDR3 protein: CSASTSGRGTDTQYF

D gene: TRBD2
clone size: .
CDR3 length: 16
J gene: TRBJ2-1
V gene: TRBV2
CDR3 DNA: TGTGCCAGCAGTGGTAGCGGGGGGCGTCTTCACAATGAGCAGTTCTTC
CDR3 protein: CASSGSGGRLHNEQFF